Listed below are T cell receptor beta chains from one sample, sequenced in a study of Graves' ophthalmopathy and Graves' hyperthyroidism. TCRdb itself ran the multiplex PCR reads through MiXCR, one entry per CDR3 protein. The sample carries 360,000 or so distinct CDR3 sequences, around 16% recorded once. What was sequenced was peripheral blood. These receptor sequences come from a woman under 30 with Graves' ophthalmopathy. Both conserved end residues are part of each CDR3. D genes are given only for firm matches. Clone size is given for some rows only: seen once, a few or many times, or a class if the clone is expanded.

D gene: TRBD1
clone size: many
V gene: TRBV5-1
J gene: TRBJ1-1
CDR3 DNA: TGCGCCAGCAGCGAGATCTACAGGGGCTCTAACACTGAAGCTTTCTTT
CDR3 protein: CASSEIYRGSNTEAFF

D gene: NA
clone size: NA
V gene: TRBV6-1
J gene: TRBJ1-3
CDR3 DNA: TGTGCCAGCAGGAACAGGATCTCTGGAAACACCATATATTTT
CDR3 protein: CASRNRISGNTIYF

D gene: TRBD1
clone size: many
V gene: TRBV14
J gene: TRBJ1-1
CDR3 DNA: TGTGCCAGCAGCCTTAAGAAAGGACAGGGAACACTCAAGAACACTGAAGCTTTCTTT
CDR3 protein: CASSLKKGQGTLKNTEAFF

D gene: TRBD1
clone size: many
V gene: TRBV29-1
J gene: TRBJ1-2
CDR3 DNA: TGCAGCGCTCAGGGGGCGGGGAGAGATGGCTACACCTTC
CDR3 protein: CSAQGAGRDGYTF

D gene: TRBD2
clone size: few
V gene: TRBV7-2
J gene: TRBJ2-5
CDR3 DNA: TGTGCCAGCAGCTCTTTCGGGGGGGCAGGGGAGACCCAGTACTTC
CDR3 protein: CASSSFGGAGETQYF

D gene: NA
clone size: NA
V gene: TRBV12-3/TRBV12-4
J gene: TRBJ2-7
CDR3 DNA: TGTGCCAGCAGTCCAATTAAACCGGGACCGGCTCCCTACGAGCAGTACTTC
CDR3 protein: CASSPIKPGPAPYEQYF

D gene: NA
clone size: many
V gene: TRBV2
J gene: TRBJ2-5
CDR3 DNA: TGTGCCAGCAGTGGAACAGGGCAAGAGACCCAGTACTTC
CDR3 protein: CASSGTGQETQYF

D gene: NA
clone size: many
V gene: TRBV6-2/TRBV6-3
J gene: TRBJ1-1
CDR3 DNA: TGTGCCAGCAGTGGCCCAGGACTGTTGAACACTGAAGCTTTCTTT
CDR3 protein: CASSGPGLLNTEAFF

D gene: TRBD1
clone size: many
V gene: TRBV7-3
J gene: TRBJ2-2
CDR3 DNA: TGTGCCAGCAGCCGGCTCCCGGGACAGGGAAACGGGGAGCTGTTTTTT
CDR3 protein: CASSRLPGQGNGELFF

D gene: NA
clone size: many
V gene: TRBV30
J gene: TRBJ1-1
CDR3 DNA: TGTGCCTGGACTCGTTCAACGGGCACTGAAGCTTTCTTT
CDR3 protein: CAWTRSTGTEAFF

D gene: NA
clone size: NA
V gene: TRBV6-1
J gene: TRBJ1-3
CDR3 DNA: TGTGCCAGCTCGACAGCGAGTTTTGGAAACACCATATATTTT
CDR3 protein: CASSTASFGNTIYF

D gene: TRBD2
clone size: many
V gene: TRBV28
J gene: TRBJ2-7
CDR3 DNA: TGTGCCAGCAGTTCCACGGGACTAGCGGGGGCCCACACGGGAGAGTACTTC
CDR3 protein: CASSSTGLAGAHTGEYF

D gene: NA
clone size: many
V gene: TRBV27
J gene: TRBJ1-1
CDR3 DNA: TGTGCCAGCAGTTTATTCTTGGGGACCGAAGCTTTCTTT
CDR3 protein: CASSLFLGTEAFF

D gene: TRBD1
clone size: many
V gene: TRBV24-1
J gene: TRBJ1-5
CDR3 DNA: TGTGCCACCAGTGGAGGGACAGGGTACAATCAGCCCCAGCATTTT
CDR3 protein: CATSGGTGYNQPQHF

D gene: NA
clone size: NA
V gene: TRBV9
J gene: TRBJ1-1
CDR3 DNA: TGTGCCAGCAGCGTGGGGGAAACCTCTGAAGCTTTCTTT
CDR3 protein: CASSVGETSEAFF

D gene: TRBD2
clone size: NA
V gene: TRBV28
J gene: TRBJ2-7
CDR3 DNA: TGTGCCAGCAGTTCCCCGACTAGCGGGAGAGGAGACGAGCAGTACTTC
CDR3 protein: CASSSPTSGRGDEQYF

D gene: TRBD1
clone size: many
V gene: TRBV6-5
J gene: TRBJ1-1
CDR3 DNA: TGTGCCAGCAGATACCGGACAGGGGAGAACACTGAAGCTTTCTTT
CDR3 protein: CASRYRTGENTEAFF

D gene: NA
clone size: many
V gene: TRBV6-5
J gene: TRBJ2-3
CDR3 DNA: TGTGCCAGCAGTCTACAGTACCCCACAGATACGCAGTATTTT
CDR3 protein: CASSLQYPTDTQYF